This entry concerns a single TCR beta chain. This same CDR3 is encoded by further DNA sequences in the sample. Over several immunoSEQ plates, each subset's genomic DNA was distributed in even portions. The data were produced by immunoSEQ multiplex PCR, yet TCRdb's version contains in-frame clones alone and is incomplete. The data hold roughly 480,000 clones, with around three quarters observed a single time. From germline, CDR1 is SGHRS and CDR2 YFSETQ. The germline V and J ends were trimmed by 2 bases and 1 base, with 6 bases remaining between them. The CDR3 has 14 residues. This sample is part of a study of shared clonotypes between healthy human individuals.

Sequencing was done on a sample of PBMCs. The clonotype comes from a woman between 35 and 50 years old in good health. Some clones in this sample may be carry-over from other donors' samples. The chain carries TRBV5-1 and TRBJ2-2; D may be TRBD2 (6 bases). CDR3 region: CASSLAGNTGELFF. The CDR3 DNA follows: TGCGCCAGCAGCTTAGCGGGGAACACCGGGGAGCTGTTTTTT.